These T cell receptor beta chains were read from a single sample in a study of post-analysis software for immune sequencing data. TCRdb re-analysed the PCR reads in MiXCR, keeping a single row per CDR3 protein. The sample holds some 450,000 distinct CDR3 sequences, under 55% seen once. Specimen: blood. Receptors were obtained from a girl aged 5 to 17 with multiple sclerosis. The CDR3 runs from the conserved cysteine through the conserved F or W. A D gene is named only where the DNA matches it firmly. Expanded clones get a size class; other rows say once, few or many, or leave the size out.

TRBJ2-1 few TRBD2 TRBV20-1 CSARVNPAGVGNEQFF TGCAGTGCTAGAGTTAATCCAGCGGGAGTAGGTAATGAGCAGTTCTTC
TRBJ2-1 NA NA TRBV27 CASSFPGSFEQFF TGTGCCAGCAGTTTCCCGGGTTCATTTGAGCAGTTCTTC
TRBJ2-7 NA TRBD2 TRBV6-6 CASSYPTSGTTYEQYF TGTGCCAGCAGTTACCCGACTAGCGGAACAACCTACGAGCAGTACTTC
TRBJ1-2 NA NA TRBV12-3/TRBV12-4 CASSGTGLGGVNGYTF TGTGCCAGTTCAGGCACAGGACTAGGAGGGGTGAATGGCTACACCTTC
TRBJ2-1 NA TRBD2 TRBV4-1 CASSQGAGTSSVGEQFF TGCGCCAGCAGCCAAGGGGCAGGGACTAGTTCCGTTGGTGAGCAGTTCTTC
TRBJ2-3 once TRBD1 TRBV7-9 CASSFPRQGATDTQYF TGTGCCAGCAGCTTCCCAAGACAGGGGGCCACAGATACGCAGTATTTT
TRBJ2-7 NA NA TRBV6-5 CASSDRRGTYEQYF TGTGCCAGCAGCGACAGGCGAGGGACCTACGAGCAGTACTTC
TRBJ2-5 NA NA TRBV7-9 CASSRGTVRETQYF TGTGCCAGCAGCCGGGGGACGGTGCGGGAGACCCAGTACTTC
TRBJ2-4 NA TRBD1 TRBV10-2 CASSGPGQRNIQYF TGCGCCAGCAGTGGTCCGGGACAGAGAAACATTCAGTACTTC
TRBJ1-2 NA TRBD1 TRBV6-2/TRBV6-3 CASSRDRGSSLRHGYTF TGTGCCAGCAGTCGGGACAGGGGTTCCTCACTGCGGCATGGCTACACCTTC
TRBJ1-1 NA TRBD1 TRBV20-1 CSAPGQTNTEAFF TGCAGTGCTCCGGGACAGACGAACACTGAAGCTTTCTTT
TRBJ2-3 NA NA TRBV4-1 CASSQEGRKTTDTQYF TGCGCCAGCAGCCAAGAGGGGCGGAAGACCACAGATACGCAGTATTTT
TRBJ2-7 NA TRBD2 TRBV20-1 CSATGLAGSSYEQYF TGCAGTGCTACGGGACTAGCGGGCAGCTCCTACGAGCAGTACTTC
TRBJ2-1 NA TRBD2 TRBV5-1 CASSRSREVYSEQFF TGCGCCAGCAGTCGTAGCCGGGAGGTTTACAGTGAGCAGTTCTTC
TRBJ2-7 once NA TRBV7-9 CASSTLGPCEQYF TGTGCCAGCAGTACTTTGGGGCCCTGCGAGCAGTACTTC
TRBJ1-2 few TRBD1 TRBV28 CASSLITGGGYGYTF TGTGCCAGCAGTCTCATTACAGGGGGCGGCTATGGCTACACCTTC